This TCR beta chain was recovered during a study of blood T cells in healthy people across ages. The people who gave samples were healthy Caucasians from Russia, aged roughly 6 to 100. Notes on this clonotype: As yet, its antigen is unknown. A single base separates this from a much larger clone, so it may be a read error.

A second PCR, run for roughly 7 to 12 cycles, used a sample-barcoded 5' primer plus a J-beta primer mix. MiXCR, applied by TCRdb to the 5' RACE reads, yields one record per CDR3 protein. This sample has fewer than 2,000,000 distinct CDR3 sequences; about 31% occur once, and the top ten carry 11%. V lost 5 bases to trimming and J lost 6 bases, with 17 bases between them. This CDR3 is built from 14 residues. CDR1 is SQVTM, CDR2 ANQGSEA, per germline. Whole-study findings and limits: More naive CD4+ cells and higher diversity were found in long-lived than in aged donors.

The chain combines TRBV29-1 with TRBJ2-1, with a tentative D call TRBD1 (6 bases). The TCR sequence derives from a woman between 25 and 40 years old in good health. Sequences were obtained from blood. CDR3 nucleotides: TGCAGCGTTAAAGGGGTGCAGGGGATCAATGAGCAGTTCTTC. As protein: CSVKGVQGINEQFF.